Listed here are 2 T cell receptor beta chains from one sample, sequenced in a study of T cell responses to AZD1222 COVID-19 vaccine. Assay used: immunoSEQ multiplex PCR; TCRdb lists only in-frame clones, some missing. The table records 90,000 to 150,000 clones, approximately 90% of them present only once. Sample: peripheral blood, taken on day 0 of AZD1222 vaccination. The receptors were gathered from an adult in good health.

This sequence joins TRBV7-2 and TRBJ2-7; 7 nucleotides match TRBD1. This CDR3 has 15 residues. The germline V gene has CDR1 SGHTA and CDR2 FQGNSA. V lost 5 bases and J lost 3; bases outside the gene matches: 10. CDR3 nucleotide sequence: TGTGCCAGCAGCATCCGACAGGGAAAGGGCTACGAGCAGTACTTC. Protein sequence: CASSIRQGKGYEQYF.

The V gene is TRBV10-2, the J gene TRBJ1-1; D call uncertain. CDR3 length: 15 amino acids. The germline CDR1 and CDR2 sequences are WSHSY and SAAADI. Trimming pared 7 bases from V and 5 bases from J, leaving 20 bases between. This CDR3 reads CASTEGVSRRTEAFF. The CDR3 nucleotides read TGCGCCAGCACCGAGGGTGTATCTAGGCGGACTGAAGCTTTCTTT.